Listed below are T cell receptor beta chains from one sample, sequenced in a study of breast tumors, draining lymph nodes, adjacent tissues. In TCRdb, the multiplex PCR reads were re-called with MiXCR into one record per CDR3 protein. The table has 150,000 to 200,000 distinct CDR3 sequences, about 33% seen once. The sequenced sample was axillary lymph node tissue. These receptors were collected from a female donor with breast cancer. Some clones in this sample may be carry-over from other donors' samples. Both conserved end residues are part of each CDR3. A D gene is named only where the DNA matches it firmly. Clone size is given for some rows only: seen once, a few or many times, or a class if the clone is expanded.

J gene,clone size,V gene,D gene,CDR3 protein,CDR3 DNA
TRBJ1-4,many,TRBV9,TRBD1,CASSPSTGINEKLFF,TGTGCCAGCAGCCCTTCGACAGGGATTAATGAAAAACTGTTTTTT
TRBJ2-2,NA,TRBV19,NA,CASSIGARGLFF,TGTGCCAGTAGTATAGGGGCCAGGGGGCTGTTTTTT
TRBJ2-1,NA,TRBV10-3,NA,CAIIRGDAYTRFF,TGTGCCATCATTAGAGGGGATGCCTACACTAGGTTCTTC
TRBJ2-3,many,TRBV18,NA,CASSPSDTQYF,TGTGCCAGCTCACCATCAGATACGCAGTATTTT
TRBJ1-2,many,TRBV10-3,TRBD1,CAISAGQGRHNYGYTF,TGTGCCATCAGTGCCGGACAGGGTCGTCATAACTATGGCTACACCTTC
TRBJ1-5,few,TRBV3-1,NA,CASSQDPGGNQPQHF,TGTGCCAGCAGCCAAGATCCAGGGGGCAATCAGCCCCAGCATTTT
TRBJ2-3,many,TRBV10-3,TRBD2,CAISESSGVREYF,TGTGCCATCAGTGAGTCTAGCGGGGTTAGGGAGTATTTT
TRBJ2-1,NA,TRBV20-1,TRBD2,CSANLVGLAGVGNEQFF,TGCAGTGCTAATCTGGTAGGACTAGCGGGAGTAGGAAATGAGCAGTTCTTC
TRBJ2-3,few,TRBV3-1,TRBD1,CASSPTGQARTDTQYF,TGTGCCAGCAGCCCTACCGGACAGGCACGCACAGATACGCAGTATTTT
TRBJ2-3,many,TRBV6-5,NA,CASSTRGGGTDTQYF,TGTGCCAGCAGTACCAGGGGAGGGGGCACAGATACGCAGTATTTT
TRBJ2-2,many,TRBV4-1,NA,CASSEGVEPGELFF,TGCGCCAGCTCCGAGGGGGTAGAGCCCGGGGAGCTGTTTTTT
TRBJ2-7,many,TRBV29-1,NA,CSVDGGTIYEQYF,TGCAGCGTTGACGGGGGAACCATCTACGAGCAGTACTTC
TRBJ1-5,NA,TRBV7-2,NA,CASSSIEGDCRQPQHF,TGTGCCAGCAGTTCGATCGAGGGGGACTGTAGGCAGCCCCAGCATTTT
TRBJ2-5,many,TRBV5-1,NA,CASSFAQGDKRQYF,TGCGCCAGCAGCTTCGCTCAGGGAGATAAGAGGCAGTACTTC
TRBJ1-5,many,TRBV6-2/TRBV6-3,NA,CASSYNGAALSNQPQHF,TGTGCCAGCAGTTACAATGGGGCGGCACTAAGCAATCAGCCCCAGCATTTT
TRBJ2-7,NA,TRBV10-1,TRBD1,CASSALYQTGSPYF,TGCGCCAGCAGTGCTCTCTACCAGACAGGGTCCCCGTACTTC
TRBJ2-3,NA,TRBV19,TRBD1,CASTLRTGGTYEQYTDTQYF,TGTGCCAGTACCCTACGGACAGGGGGGACCTACGAGCAGTACACAGATACGCAGTATTTT
TRBJ2-7,many,TRBV19,TRBD2,CASSLGRGAEEQYF,TGTGCCAGTAGTTTAGGGCGGGGGGCGGAAGAGCAGTACTTC
TRBJ1-2,many,TRBV20-1,NA,CSASSGSLDYGYTF,TGCAGTGCTAGTTCGGGGTCCCTGGACTATGGCTACACCTTC
TRBJ1-4,many,TRBV12-3/TRBV12-4,TRBD1,CASSDQPGQALGTTNEKLFF,TGTGCCAGCAGTGATCAGCCGGGACAGGCCCTCGGAACAACTAATGAAAAACTGTTTTTT
TRBJ1-6,many,TRBV5-8,NA,CASSLEHSPLHF,TGTGCCAGCAGCCTTGAGCATTCACCCCTCCACTTT
TRBJ1-5,NA,TRBV6-1,TRBD1,CASSEWVGQDYSNQPQHF,TGTGCCAGCAGTGAATGGGTGGGACAGGATTATAGCAATCAGCCCCAGCATTTT
TRBJ2-1,many,TRBV6-1,TRBD1,CASSGGQGDVNEQFF,TGTGCCAGCAGTGGGGGACAGGGGGACGTCAATGAGCAGTTCTTC
TRBJ2-6,many,TRBV27,NA,CASSSNSGANVLTF,TGTGCCAGCAGTTCCAACTCTGGGGCCAACGTCCTGACTTTC
TRBJ2-6,NA,TRBV27,NA,CASSSTLTGASGANVLTF,TGTGCCAGCAGTTCAACCCTGACAGGTGCCTCTGGGGCCAACGTCCTGACTTTC
TRBJ2-3,NA,TRBV15,NA,CATSRDPFIAADAQYF,TGTGCCACCAGCAGAGACCCCTTCATTGCGGCGGATGCGCAGTATTTT
TRBJ1-4,many,TRBV18,NA,CASSPRQGGEKLFF,TGTGCCAGCTCACCACGGCAGGGAGGTGAAAAACTGTTTTTT
TRBJ2-1,NA,TRBV6-5,TRBD2,CASSPLAGGEGQFF,TGTGCCAGCAGTCCATTAGCGGGAGGGGAAGGGCAGTTCTTC
TRBJ2-7,NA,TRBV10-1,NA,CASSEMWLAYYEQYF,TGCGCCAGCAGTGAGATGTGGCTAGCTTACTACGAGCAGTACTTC
TRBJ2-7,many,TRBV29-1,NA,CSVSGSEPYEQYF,TGCAGCGTTTCCGGGAGTGAACCCTACGAGCAGTACTTC
TRBJ2-6,many,TRBV12-3/TRBV12-4,NA,CASSSLANVLTF,TGTGCCAGCAGTTCGCTGGCCAACGTCCTGACTTTC
TRBJ2-1,many,TRBV2,NA,CASSVGSYNEQFF,TGTGCCAGCAGTGTGGGCAGCTACAATGAGCAGTTCTTC
TRBJ1-6,NA,TRBV28,NA,CAGSLAGTHNSPLHF,TGTGCCGGCAGCCTTGCCGGGACCCATAATTCACCCCTCCACTTT
TRBJ2-2,many,TRBV20-1,TRBD1,CSARRQGAASGELFF,TGCAGTGCTAGACGACAGGGCGCTGCCTCCGGGGAGCTGTTTTTT
TRBJ2-2,NA,TRBV9,NA,CASSLRPGELFF,TGTGCCAGCAGCCTCCGTCCCGGGGAGCTGTTTTTT
TRBJ2-7,many,TRBV10-3,NA,CAISEPGRSSYEQYF,TGTGCCATCAGTGAGCCAGGACGGTCCTCCTACGAGCAGTACTTC
TRBJ2-2,many,TRBV3-1,NA,CASSLQGQGELFF,TGTGCCAGCAGCTTACAGGGTCAGGGGGAGCTGTTTTTT
TRBJ1-5,NA,TRBV20-1,NA,CSASGDRLYAQHF,TGCAGTGCTAGTGGCGACAGGCTTTACGCCCAGCATTTT
TRBJ1-1,few,TRBV7-9,TRBD1,CASSFRGRGGAFF,TGTGCCAGCAGCTTCAGGGGGCGCGGGGGAGCTTTCTTT
TRBJ2-7,many,TRBV7-8,NA,CASSLVRLASGLEQYF,TGTGCCAGCAGCTTAGTAAGGCTAGCGTCGGGGCTCGAGCAGTACTTC
TRBJ2-3,NA,TRBV13,TRBD1,CASSLGTGSVTDTQYF,TGTGCCAGCAGCTTAGGGACAGGGTCGGTCACGGATACGCAGTATTTT